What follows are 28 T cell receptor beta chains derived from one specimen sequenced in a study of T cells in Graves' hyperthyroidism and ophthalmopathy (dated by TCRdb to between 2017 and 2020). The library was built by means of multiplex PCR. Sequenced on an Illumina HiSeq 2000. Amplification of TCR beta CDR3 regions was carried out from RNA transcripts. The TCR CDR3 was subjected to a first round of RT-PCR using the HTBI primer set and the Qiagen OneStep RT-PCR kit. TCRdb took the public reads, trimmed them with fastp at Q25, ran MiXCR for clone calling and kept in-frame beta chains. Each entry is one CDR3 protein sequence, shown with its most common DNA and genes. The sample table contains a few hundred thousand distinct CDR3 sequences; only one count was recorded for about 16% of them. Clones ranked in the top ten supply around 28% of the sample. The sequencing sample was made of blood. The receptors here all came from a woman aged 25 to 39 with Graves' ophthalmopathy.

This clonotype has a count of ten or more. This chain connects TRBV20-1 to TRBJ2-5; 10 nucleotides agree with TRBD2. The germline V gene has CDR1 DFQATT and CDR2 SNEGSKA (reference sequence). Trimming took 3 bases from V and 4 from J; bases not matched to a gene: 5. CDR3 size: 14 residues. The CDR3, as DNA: TGCAGTGCTAGCACTAGCGGGAAGGTAGAGACCCAGTACTTC. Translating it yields CSASTSGKVETQYF.

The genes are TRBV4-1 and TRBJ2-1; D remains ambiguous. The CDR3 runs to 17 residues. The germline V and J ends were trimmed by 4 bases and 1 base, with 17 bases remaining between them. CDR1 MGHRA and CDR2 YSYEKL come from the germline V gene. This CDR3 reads CASSRSGAHKSYNEQFF. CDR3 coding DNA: TGCGCCAGCAGCCGATCCGGAGCGCATAAGTCCTACAATGAGCAGTTCTTC.

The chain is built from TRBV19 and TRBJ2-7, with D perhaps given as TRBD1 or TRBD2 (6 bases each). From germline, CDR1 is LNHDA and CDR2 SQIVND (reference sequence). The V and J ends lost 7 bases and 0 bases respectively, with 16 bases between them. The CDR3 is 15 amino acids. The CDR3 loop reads CASKIDGGGSYEQYF. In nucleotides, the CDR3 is TGTGCCAGTAAAATTGACGGGGGCGGCTCCTACGAGCAGTACTTC.

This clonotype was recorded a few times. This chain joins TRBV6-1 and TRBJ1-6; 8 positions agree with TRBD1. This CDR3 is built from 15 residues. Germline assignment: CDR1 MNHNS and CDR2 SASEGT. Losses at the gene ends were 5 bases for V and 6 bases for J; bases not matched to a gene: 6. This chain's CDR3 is CASSNRGTFNSPLHF. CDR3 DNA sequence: TGTGCCAGCAGTAACAGGGGGACTTTTAATTCACCCCTCCACTTT.

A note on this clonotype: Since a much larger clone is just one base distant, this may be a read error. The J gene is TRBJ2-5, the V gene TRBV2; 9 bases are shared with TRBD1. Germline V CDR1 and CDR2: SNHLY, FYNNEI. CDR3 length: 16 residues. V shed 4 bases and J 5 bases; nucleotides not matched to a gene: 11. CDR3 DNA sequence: TGTGCCAGCAGTGGAGCGCTGGGACAGGGACCGGAGACCCAGTACTTC. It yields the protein CASSGALGQGPETQYF.

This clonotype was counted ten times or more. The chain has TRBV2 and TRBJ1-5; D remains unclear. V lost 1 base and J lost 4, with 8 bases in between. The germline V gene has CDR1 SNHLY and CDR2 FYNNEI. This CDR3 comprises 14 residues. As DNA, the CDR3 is TGTGCCAGCAGTGAAGTACAGCTAAATCAGCCCCAGCATTTT. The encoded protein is CASSEVQLNQPQHF.

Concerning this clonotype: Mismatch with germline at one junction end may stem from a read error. The CDR3 here is CASSLGDGPYNEQFF. CDR3 DNA: TGTGCTAGCAGCTTGGGGGACGGCCCCTACAATGAGCAGTTCTTC. The J gene is TRBJ2-1, the V gene TRBV7-7, with D perhaps TRBD1 or TRBD2 (5 bases each). The germline V gene encodes CDR1 SSHAT and CDR2 FNYEAQ (reference sequence). CDR3 length: 15 residues. The variable domain in full, completed from reference TRBV7-7 and TRBJ2-1, reads GAGVSQSPRYKVTKRGQDVTLRCDPISSHATLYWYQQALGQGPEFLTYFNYEAQPDKSGLPSDRFSAERPEGSISTLTIQRTEQRDSAMYRCASSLGDGPYNEQFFGPGTRLTVL.

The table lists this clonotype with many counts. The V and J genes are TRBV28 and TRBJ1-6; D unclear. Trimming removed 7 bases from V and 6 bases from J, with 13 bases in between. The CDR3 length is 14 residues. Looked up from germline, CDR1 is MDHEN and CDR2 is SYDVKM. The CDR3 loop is CASKGLGGNSPLHF. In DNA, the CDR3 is TGTGCCAGCAAAGGACTGGGAGGTAATTCACCCCTCCACTTT. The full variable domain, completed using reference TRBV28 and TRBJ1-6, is DVKVTQSSRYLVKRTGEKVFLECVQDMDHENMFWYRQDPGLGLRLIYFSYDVKMKEKGDIPEGYSVSREKKERFSLILESASTNQTSMYLCASKGLGGNSPLHFGNGTRLTVT.

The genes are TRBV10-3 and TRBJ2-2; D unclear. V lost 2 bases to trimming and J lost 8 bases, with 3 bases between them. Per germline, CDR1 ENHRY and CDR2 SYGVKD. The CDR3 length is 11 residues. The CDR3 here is CAISEQGELFF. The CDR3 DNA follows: TGTGCCATCAGTGAGCAAGGGGAGCTGTTTTTT.

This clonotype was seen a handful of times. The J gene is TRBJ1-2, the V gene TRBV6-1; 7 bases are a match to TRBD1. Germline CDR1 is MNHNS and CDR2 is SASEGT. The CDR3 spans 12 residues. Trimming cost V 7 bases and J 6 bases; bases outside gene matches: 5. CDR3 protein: CASILRGDGYTF. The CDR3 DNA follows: TGTGCCAGCATCCTCAGGGGGGATGGCTACACCTTC.

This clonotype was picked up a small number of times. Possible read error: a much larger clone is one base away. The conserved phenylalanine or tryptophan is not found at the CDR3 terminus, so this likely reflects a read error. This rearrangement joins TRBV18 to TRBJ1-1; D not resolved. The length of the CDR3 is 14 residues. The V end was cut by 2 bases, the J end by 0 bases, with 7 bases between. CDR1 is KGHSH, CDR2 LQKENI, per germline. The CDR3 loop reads CASSPISLNTEAFL. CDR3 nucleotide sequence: TGTGCCAGCTCACCAATCAGTTTGAACACTGAAGCTTTCCTT.

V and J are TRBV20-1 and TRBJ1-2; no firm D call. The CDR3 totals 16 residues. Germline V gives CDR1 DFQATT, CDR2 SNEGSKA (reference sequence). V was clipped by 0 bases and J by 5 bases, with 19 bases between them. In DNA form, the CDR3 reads TGCAGTGCTAGAGACTTGCTTCAGACTTCCAGTTATGGCTACACCTTC. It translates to CSARDLLQTSSYGYTF.

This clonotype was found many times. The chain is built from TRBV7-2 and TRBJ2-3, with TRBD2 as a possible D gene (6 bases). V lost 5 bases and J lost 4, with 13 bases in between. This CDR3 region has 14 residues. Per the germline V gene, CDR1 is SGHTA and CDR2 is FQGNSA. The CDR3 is CASSLGRGSDTQYF. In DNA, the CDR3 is TGTGCCAGCAGCCTAGGGCGGGGCTCAGATACGCAGTATTTT. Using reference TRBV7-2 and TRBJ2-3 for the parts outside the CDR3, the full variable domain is GAGVSQSPSNKVTEKGKDVELRCDPISGHTALYWYRQSLGQGLEFLIYFQGNSAPDKSGLPSDRFSAERTGGSVSTLTIQRTQQEDSAVYLCASSLGRGSDTQYFGPGTRLTVL.

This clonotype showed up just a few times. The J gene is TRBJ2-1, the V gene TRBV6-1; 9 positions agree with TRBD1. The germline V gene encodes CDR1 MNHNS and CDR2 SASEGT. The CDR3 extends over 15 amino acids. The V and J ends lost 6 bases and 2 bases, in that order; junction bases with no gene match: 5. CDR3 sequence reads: CASSRDRVPYNEQFF. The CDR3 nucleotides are TGTGCCAGCAGCCGGGACAGGGTTCCCTACAATGAGCAGTTCTTC.

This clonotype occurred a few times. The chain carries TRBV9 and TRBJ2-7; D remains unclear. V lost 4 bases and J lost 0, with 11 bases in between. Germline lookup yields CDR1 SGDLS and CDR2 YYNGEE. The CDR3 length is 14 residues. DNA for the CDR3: TGTGCCAGCAGCCCCCTGCCGAGCTCCTACGAGCAGTACTTC. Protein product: CASSPLPSSYEQYF.

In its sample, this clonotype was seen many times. The DNA for the CDR3 is TGTGCCAGCAGCCCAATTAAAACTAGCGTCAAGCTGTGTCTTACCTACGAGCAGTACTTC. Its translation: CASSPIKTSVKLCLTYEQYF. The chain employs TRBV7-3 and TRBJ2-7, with TRBD2 matching 7 bases. V gave up 5 bases and J gave up 2 bases; unmatched junction bases: 24. CDR1 is SGHTA, CDR2 FQGTGA, per germline. The CDR3 spans 20 residues.

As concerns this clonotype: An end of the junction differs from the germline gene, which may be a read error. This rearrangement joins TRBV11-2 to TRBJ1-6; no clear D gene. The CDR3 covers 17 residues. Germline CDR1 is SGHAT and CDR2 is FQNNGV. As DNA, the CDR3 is TGTGTCAGCAGTTTCAGGACGGAGAGCTCCTATAATTCACCCCTCCACTTT. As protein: CVSSFRTESSYNSPLHF.

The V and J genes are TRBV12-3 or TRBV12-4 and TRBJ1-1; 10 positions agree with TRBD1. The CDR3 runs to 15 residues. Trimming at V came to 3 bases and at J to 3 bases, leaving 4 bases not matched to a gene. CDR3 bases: TGTGCCAGCAGTTTTGCGGGGACAGGGGACACTGAAGCTTTCTTT. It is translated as CASSFAGTGDTEAFF.

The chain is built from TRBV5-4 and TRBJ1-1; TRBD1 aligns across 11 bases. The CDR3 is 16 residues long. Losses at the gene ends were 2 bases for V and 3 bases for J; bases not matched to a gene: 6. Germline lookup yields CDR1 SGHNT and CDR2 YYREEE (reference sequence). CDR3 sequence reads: CASSFPGTGGDTEAFF. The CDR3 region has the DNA TGTGCCAGCAGCTTTCCCGGGACAGGGGGGGACACTGAAGCTTTCTTT.

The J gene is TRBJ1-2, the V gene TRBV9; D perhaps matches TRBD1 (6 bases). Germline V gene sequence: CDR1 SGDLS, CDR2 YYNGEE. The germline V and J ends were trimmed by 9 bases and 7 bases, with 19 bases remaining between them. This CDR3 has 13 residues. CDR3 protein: CATGSGTQGGYTF. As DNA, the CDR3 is TGTGCCACTGGTTCGGGGACACAGGGTGGCTACACCTTC.

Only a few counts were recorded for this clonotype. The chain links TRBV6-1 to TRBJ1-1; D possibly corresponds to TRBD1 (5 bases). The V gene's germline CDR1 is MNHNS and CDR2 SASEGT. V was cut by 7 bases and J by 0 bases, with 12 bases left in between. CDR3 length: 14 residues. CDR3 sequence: CASKTAPLNTEAFF. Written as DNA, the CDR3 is TGTGCCAGCAAGACAGCTCCTTTGAACACTGAAGCTTTCTTT.

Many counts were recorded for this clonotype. CDR3 in DNA: TGTGCCAGCAGCCAAGCTAAGAACCAGGGGTGGGGGAAGGATGAGCAGTTCTTC. This codes for CASSQAKNQGWGKDEQFF. This chain links TRBV3-2 with TRBJ2-1; the DNA was not used to check the table's D call, TRBD1. TRBV3-2 is a documented pseudogene. This CDR3 is built from 18 residues.

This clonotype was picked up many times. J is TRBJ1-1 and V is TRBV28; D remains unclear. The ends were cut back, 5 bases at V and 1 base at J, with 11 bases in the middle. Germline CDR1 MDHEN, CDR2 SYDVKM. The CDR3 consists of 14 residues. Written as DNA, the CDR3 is TGTGCCAGCAGTAGGGTAGGGCAGAACACTGAAGCTTTCTTT. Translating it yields CASSRVGQNTEAFF.

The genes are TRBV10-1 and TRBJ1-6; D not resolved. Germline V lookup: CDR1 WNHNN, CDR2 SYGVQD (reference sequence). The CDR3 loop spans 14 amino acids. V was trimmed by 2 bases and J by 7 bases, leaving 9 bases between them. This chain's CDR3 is CASSEGRKNSPLHF. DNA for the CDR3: TGCGCCAGCAGTGAGGGACGGAAAAATTCACCCCTCCACTTT.

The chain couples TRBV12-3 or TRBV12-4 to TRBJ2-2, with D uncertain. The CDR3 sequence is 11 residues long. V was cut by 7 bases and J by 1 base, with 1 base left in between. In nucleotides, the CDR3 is TGTGCCAGCAAGAACACCGGGGAGCTGTTTTTT. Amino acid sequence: CASKNTGELFF.

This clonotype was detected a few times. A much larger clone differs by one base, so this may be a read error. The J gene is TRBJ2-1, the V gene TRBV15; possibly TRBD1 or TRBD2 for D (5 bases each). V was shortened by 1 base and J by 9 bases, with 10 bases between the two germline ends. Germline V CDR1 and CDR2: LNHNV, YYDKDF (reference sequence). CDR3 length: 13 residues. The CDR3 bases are TGTGCCACCAGCAGAGGTGAGGGGAGTGAGCAGTTCTTC. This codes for CATSRGEGSEQFF.

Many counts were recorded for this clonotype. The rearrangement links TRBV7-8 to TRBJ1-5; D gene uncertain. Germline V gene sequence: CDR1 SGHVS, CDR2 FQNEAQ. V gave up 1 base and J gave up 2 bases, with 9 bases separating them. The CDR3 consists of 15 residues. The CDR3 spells CASSLGGQGNQPQHF. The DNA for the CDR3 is TGTGCCAGCAGCTTAGGGGGTCAGGGCAATCAGCCCCAGCATTTT. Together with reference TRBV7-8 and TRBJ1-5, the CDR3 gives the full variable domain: GAGVSQSPRYKVAKRGQDVALRCDPISGHVSLFWYQQALGQGPEFLTYFQNEAQLDKSGLPSDRFFAERPEGSVSTLKIQRTQQEDSAVYLCASSLGGQGNQPQHFGDGTRLSIL.

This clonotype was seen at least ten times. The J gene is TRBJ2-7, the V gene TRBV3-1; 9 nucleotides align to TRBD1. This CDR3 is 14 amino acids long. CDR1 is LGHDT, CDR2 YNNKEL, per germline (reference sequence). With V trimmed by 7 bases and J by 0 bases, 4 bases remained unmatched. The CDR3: CASTRTGASYEQYF. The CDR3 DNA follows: TGTGCCAGCACCCGGACAGGGGCCTCCTACGAGCAGTACTTC.